This T cell receptor beta chain was sequenced during a study of type 1 and type 2 diabetes patients. Each diabetic donor fulfilled classification criteria for either type 1 or type 2. Peripheral blood, 7.5 to 10 milliliters per participant, was collected. Germline CDR1 and CDR2: SGHTA and FQGTGA. The CDR3 contains 13 residues. Trimming shortened V by 5 bases and J by 3 bases, and 10 bases separated the two germline ends. PCR was run on genomic DNA. Amplification of the beta chain CDR3 used 30 forward and 13 reverse multiplex primers. TCRdb reprocessed the multiplex PCR reads via MiXCR and lists one record per CDR3 protein. The sample has fewer than 300,000 distinct CDR3 sequences, roughly 44% seen once.

Sample: peripheral blood mononuclear cells (PBMCs). The chain joins TRBV7-3 to TRBJ2-5, with unresolved D. The TCR comes from a man aged 18 to 29 with type 2 diabetes. CDR3 DNA: TGTGCCAGCAGCAAGGGCTCCGAAGAGACCCAGTACTTC. This codes for CASSKGSEETQYF. Combining the CDR3 with reference TRBV7-3 and TRBJ2-5 gives the whole variable domain GAGVSQTPSNKVTEKGKYVELRCDPISGHTALYWYRQSLGQGPEFLIYFQGTGAADDSGLPNDRFFAVRPEGSVSTLKIQRTERGDSAVYLCASSKGSEETQYFGPGTRLLVL.